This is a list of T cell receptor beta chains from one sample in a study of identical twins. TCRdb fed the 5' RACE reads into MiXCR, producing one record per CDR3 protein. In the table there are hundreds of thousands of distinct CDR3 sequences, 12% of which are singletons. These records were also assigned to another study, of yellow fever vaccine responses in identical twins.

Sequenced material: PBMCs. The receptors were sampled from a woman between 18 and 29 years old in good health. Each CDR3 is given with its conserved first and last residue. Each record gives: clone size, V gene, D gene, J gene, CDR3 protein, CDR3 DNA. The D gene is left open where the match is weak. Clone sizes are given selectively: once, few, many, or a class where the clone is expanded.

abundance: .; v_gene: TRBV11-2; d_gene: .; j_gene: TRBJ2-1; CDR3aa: CASSHFSPLSYNEQFF; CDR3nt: TGTGCCAGCAGTCACTTTAGCCCCCTCTCCTACAATGAGCAGTTCTTC
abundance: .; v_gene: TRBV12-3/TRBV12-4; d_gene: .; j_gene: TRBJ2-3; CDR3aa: CASKGGTLDTQYF; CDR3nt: TGTGCCAGCAAGGGGGGGACCCTAGATACGCAGTATTTT
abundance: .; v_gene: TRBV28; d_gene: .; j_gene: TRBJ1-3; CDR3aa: CASSRGPFSSGNTIYF; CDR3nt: TGTGCCAGCAGCCGGGGACCTTTTAGCTCTGGAAACACCATATATTTT
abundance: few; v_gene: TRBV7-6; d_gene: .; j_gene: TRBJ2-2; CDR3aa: CASSLSGPPGGELFF; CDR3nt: TGTGCCAGCAGCTTATCAGGCCCCCCCGGCGGGGAGCTGTTTTTT
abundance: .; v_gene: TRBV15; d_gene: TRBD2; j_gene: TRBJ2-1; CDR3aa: CATSTSGTSGRVPYNEQFF; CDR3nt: TGTGCCACCAGCACGTCCGGGACTAGCGGGAGGGTCCCCTACAATGAGCAGTTCTTC
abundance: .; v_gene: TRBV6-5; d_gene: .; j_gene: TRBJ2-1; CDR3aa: CASSSPYGGSYNEQFF; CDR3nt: TGTGCCAGCAGTTCCCCCTACGGGGGCTCCTACAATGAGCAGTTCTTC
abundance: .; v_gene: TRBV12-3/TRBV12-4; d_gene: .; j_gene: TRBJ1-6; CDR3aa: CASREGGINSPLYF; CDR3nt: TGTGCCAGCAGGGAGGGGGGTATTAATTCACCCCTCTACTTT
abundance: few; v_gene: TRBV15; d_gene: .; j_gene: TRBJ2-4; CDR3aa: CATRQEGYLAKNIQYF; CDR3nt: TGTGCCACCAGACAGGAGGGATACCTAGCCAAAAACATTCAGTACTTC
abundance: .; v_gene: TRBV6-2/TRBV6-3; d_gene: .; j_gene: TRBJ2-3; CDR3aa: CASSLLEGGHTDTQYF; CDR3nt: TGTGCCAGCAGTCTATTAGAGGGGGGACACACAGATACGCAGTATTTT
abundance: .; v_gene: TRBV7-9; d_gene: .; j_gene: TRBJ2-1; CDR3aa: CASSRGQYYNEQFF; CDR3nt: TGTGCCAGCAGCCGGGGTCAGTACTACAATGAGCAGTTCTTC
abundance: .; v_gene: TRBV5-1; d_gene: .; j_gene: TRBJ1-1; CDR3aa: CASRDTGLKNTEAFF; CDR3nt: TGCGCCAGCAGGGACACAGGGTTAAAGAACACTGAAGCTTTCTTT
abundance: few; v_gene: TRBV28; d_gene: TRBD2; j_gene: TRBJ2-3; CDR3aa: CASTRSGLGLKDTQYF; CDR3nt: TGTGCCAGCACACGGTCGGGACTAGGTCTAAAAGATACGCAGTATTTT
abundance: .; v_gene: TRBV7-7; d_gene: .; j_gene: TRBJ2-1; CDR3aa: CASSLESSTEQFF; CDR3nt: TGTGCCAGCAGCTTAGAGTCTAGCACTGAGCAGTTCTTC
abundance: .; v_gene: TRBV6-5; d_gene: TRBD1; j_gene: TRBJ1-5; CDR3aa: CASSYGTGVGPQHF; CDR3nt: TGTGCCAGCAGCTACGGGACAGGGGTAGGCCCCCAGCATTTT
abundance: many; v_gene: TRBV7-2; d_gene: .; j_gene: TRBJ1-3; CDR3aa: CASSLHGVAISGNTIYF; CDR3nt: TGTGCCAGCAGCTTACATGGGGTTGCTATCTCTGGAAACACCATATATTTT
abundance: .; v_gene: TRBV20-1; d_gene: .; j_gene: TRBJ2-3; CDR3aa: CSAGPPNSVDTQYF; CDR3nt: TGCAGTGCTGGACCTCCGAACTCCGTCGATACGCAGTATTTT
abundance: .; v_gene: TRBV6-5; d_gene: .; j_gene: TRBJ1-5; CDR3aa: CASSYPLDDQPQHF; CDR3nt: TGTGCCAGCAGTTACCCTCTGGACGATCAGCCCCAGCATTTT
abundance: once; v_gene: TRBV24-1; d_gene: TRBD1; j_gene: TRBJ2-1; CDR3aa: CATSDPGTGESYNEQFF; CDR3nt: TGTGCCACCAGTGACCCCGGGACAGGGGAGTCCTACAATGAGCAGTTCTTC
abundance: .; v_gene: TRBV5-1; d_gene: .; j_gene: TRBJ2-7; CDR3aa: CASSLAPRDVDEQYF; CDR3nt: TGCGCCAGCAGCTTGGCCCCCAGGGACGTCGACGAGCAGTACTTC
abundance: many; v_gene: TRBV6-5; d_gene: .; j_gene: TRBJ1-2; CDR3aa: CASSFSVNYGYTF; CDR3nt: TGTGCCAGCAGTTTCTCAGTAAACTATGGCTACACCTTC
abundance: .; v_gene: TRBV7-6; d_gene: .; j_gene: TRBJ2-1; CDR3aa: CASSPSSSYVNEQFF; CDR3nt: TGTGCCAGCAGCCCCTCGAGTAGTTACGTCAATGAGCAGTTCTTC
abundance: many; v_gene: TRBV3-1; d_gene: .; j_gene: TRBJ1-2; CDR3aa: CASSPQGFYGYTF; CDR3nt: TGTGCCAGCAGTCCACAGGGTTTCTATGGCTACACCTTC
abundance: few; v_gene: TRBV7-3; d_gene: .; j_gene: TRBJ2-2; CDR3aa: CASSLMGTTGELFF; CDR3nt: TGTGCCAGCAGCTTAATGGGTACGACCGGGGAGCTGTTTTTT
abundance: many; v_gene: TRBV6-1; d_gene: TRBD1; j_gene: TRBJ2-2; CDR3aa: CASSVTGGETGELFF; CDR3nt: TGTGCCAGCAGTGTCACAGGGGGCGAGACCGGGGAGCTGTTTTTT
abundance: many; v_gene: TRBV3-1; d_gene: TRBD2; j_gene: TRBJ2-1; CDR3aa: CASSAKLAGGRSEQFF; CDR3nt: TGTGCCAGCAGCGCTAAACTAGCGGGAGGAAGGAGTGAGCAGTTCTTC
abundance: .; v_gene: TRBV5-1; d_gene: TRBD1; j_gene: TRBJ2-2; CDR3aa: CASSRTQGTGRNGELFF; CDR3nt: TGCGCCAGCAGCCGTACCCAGGGGACAGGCAGGAACGGGGAGCTGTTTTTT
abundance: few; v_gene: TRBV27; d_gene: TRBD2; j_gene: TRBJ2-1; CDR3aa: CASSLWVGRAGSSYNEQFF; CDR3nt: TGTGCCAGCAGTTTATGGGTCGGTCGAGCGGGAAGCTCCTACAATGAGCAGTTCTTC
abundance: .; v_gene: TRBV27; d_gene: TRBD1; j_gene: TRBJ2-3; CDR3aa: CASSSYGTAGTDTQYF; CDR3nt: TGTGCCAGCAGTTCGTACGGGACAGCCGGCACAGATACGCAGTATTTT
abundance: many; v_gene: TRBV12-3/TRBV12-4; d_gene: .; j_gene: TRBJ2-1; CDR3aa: CASSLVVTTYNEQFF; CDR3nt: TGTGCCAGCAGTTTGGTCGTAACAACTTACAATGAGCAGTTCTTC
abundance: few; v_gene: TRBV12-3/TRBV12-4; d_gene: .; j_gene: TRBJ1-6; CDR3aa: CASRPSSRSSYNSPLHF; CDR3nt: TGTGCCAGCAGACCCTCCAGCCGGAGCTCCTATAATTCACCCCTCCACTTT
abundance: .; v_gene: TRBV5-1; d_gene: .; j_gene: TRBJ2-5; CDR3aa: CASSIKRGDRETQYF; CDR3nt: TGCGCCAGCAGTATAAAGAGGGGGGATCGAGAGACCCAGTACTTC
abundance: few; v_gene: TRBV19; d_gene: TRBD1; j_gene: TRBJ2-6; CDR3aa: CASSGTGHSGANVLTF; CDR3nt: TGTGCCAGTAGTGGGACAGGGCACTCTGGGGCCAACGTCCTGACTTTC
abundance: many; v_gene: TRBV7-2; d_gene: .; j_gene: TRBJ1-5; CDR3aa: CASSLSSSGSTDTQHF; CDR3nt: TGTGCCAGCAGCTTATCCTCCAGCGGGAGCACAGATACGCAGCATTTT
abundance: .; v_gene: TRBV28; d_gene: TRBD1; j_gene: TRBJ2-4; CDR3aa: CASSLSAGTVELAKNIQYF; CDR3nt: TGTGCCAGCAGTTTATCCGCTGGGACAGTCGAACTAGCCAAAAACATTCAGTACTTC
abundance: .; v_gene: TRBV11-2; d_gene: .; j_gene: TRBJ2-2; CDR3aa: CASSFWQKNTGELFF; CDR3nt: TGTGCCAGCAGCTTCTGGCAGAAAAACACCGGGGAGCTGTTTTTT
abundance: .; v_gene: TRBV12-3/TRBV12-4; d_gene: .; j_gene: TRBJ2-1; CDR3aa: CASSLRRDHNEQFF; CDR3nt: TGTGCCAGCAGTTTACGGCGGGATCACAATGAGCAGTTCTTC
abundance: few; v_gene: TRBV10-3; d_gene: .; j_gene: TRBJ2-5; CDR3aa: CAISGLGETQYF; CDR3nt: TGTGCCATCAGTGGACTAGGAGAGACCCAGTACTTC
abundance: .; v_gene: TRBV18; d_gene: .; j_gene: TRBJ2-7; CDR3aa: CASSPRTPGGEQYF; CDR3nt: TGTGCCAGCTCACCAAGGACCCCCGGTGGCGAGCAGTACTTC
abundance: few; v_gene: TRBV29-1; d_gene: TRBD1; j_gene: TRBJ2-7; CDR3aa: CSAKTGGGYEQYF; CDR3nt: TGCAGCGCTAAGACAGGGGGCGGGTACGAGCAGTACTTC
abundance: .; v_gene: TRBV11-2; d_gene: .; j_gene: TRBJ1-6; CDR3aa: CASSLSPPPSSYNSPLHF; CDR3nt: TGTGCCAGCAGCCTAAGCCCGCCGCCCAGCTCCTATAATTCACCCCTCCACTTT
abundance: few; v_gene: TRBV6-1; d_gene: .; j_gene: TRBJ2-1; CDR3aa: CASQPGDSYNEQFF; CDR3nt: TGTGCCAGTCAACCAGGTGACTCCTACAATGAGCAGTTCTTC
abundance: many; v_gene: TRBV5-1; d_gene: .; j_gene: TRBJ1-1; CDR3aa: CASSLDSMNTEAFF; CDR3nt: TGTGCCAGCAGCTTGGACAGCATGAACACTGAAGCTTTCTTT
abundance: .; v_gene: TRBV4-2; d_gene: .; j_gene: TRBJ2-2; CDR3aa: CASSQDQGEAGELFF; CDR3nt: TGTGCCAGCAGCCAAGATCAGGGGGAGGCCGGGGAGCTGTTTTTT
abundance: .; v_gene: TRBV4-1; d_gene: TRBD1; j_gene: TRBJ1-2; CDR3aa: CASSLTGYYGYTF; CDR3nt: TGCGCCAGCAGCTTGACAGGGTACTATGGCTACACCTTC
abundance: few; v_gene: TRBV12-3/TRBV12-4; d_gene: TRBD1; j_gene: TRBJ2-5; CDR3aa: CASSATGTGETQYF; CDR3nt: TGTGCCAGCAGTGCCACCGGGACAGGGGAGACCCAGTACTTC
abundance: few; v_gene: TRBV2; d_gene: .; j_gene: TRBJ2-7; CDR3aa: CASSGNPYEQYF; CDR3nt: TGTGCCAGCAGTGGGAACCCCTACGAGCAGTACTTC
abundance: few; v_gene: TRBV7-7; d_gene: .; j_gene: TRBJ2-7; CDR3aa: CASSSRGRPYEQYF; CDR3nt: TGTGCCAGCAGCTCCAGGGGGAGGCCCTACGAGCAGTACTTC
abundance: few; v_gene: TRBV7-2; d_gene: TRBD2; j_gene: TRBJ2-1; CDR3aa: CASRQGGRRYNEQFF; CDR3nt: TGTGCCAGCAGGCAGGGCGGGAGGAGATACAATGAGCAGTTCTTC